The text below deals with one TCR beta chain. The antigen remains undetermined. This record comes from a study of cytomegalovirus exposure and HLA in healthy donors. It was the approximately 120-subject validation cohort, separate from the roughly 700-subject first cohort, to which the donors belonged. Findings of the study overall: First-cohort TCR clusters were later found to tend to co-occur in the approximately 120 validation repertoires. Generally TCR sequences proved uncommon, though certain public TCRs appeared in numerous donors.

CDR3 size: 15 residues. The germline V and J ends were trimmed by 2 bases and 2 bases, with 9 bases remaining between them. Germline V gene sequence: CDR1 SGHTA, CDR2 FQGNSA. Assay used: immunoSEQ multiplex PCR; TCRdb lists only in-frame clones, some missing. The sample lists about 190,000 clones, 86% occurring once. The origin of this receptor is a woman aged 18 to 35 in good health and CMV-seronegative. This chain joins TRBV7-2 and TRBJ1-4; D is perhaps TRBD1 (5 bases). What was sequenced was PBMCs. CDR3: CASSLSGRTNEKLFF. The CDR3 nucleotides are TGTGCCAGCAGCTTATCAGGGAGGACTAATGAAAAACTGTTTTTT. Together with reference TRBV7-2 and TRBJ1-4, the CDR3 gives the full variable domain: GAGVSQSPSNKVTEKGKDVELRCDPISGHTALYWYRQSLGQGLEFLIYFQGNSAPDKSGLPSDRFSAERTGGSVSTLTIQRTQQEDSAVYLCASSLSGRTNEKLFFGSGTQLSVL.